Listed below are T cell receptor beta chains from one sample, sequenced in a study of T cell repertoires in cytomegalovirus infection. Each CDR3 protein gets one entry after TCRdb re-called the reads with MiXCR. In the table there are more than 400,000 distinct CDR3 sequences, 26% of which are singletons. Sequenced input: PBMCs. The receptors come from a human donor in good health (CMV status not recorded). Some clones in this sample may be carry-over from other donors' samples. Both conserved end residues are part of each CDR3. A D gene is named only where the DNA matches it firmly. The listing skips clone size in some rows; elsewhere it reads once, few, many or a size class.

clone size | J gene | D gene | V gene | CDR3 protein | CDR3 DNA
. | TRBJ2-1 | . | TRBV6-1 | CASSEFLTGKRQFF | TGTGCCAGCAGTGAATTCCTGACCGGGAAGCGACAGTTCTTC
few | TRBJ1-2 | . | TRBV7-2 | CASSSLWGYTF | TGTGCCAGCAGCTCCCTGTGGGGCTACACCTTC
. | TRBJ2-7 | TRBD1 | TRBV6-2/TRBV6-3 | CASADSGTGYHEQYF | TGTGCCAGCGCCGACTCCGGGACAGGGTACCACGAGCAGTACTTC
. | TRBJ2-5 | . | TRBV28 | CASSFERWETQYF | TGTGCCAGCAGTTTTGAGCGGTGGGAGACCCAGTACTTC
. | TRBJ1-2 | TRBD1 | TRBV15 | CATSRDGSWPGGTLRRSYGYTF | TGTGCCACCAGCAGAGATGGATCGTGGCCAGGGGGCACTCTAAGGCGGTCCTATGGCTACACCTTC
many | TRBJ1-1 | . | TRBV7-2 | CASSLVFLGDTEAFF | TGTGCCAGCAGCTTAGTCTTTCTAGGGGACACTGAAGCTTTCTTT
few | TRBJ1-5 | . | TRBV12-3/TRBV12-4 | CASSITAGYNQPQHF | TGTGCCAGCAGTATAACAGCGGGTTACAATCAGCCCCAGCATTTT
. | TRBJ2-7 | TRBD1 | TRBV11-2 | CASSTSGFRTGSPAYEQYF | TGTGCCAGCAGCACTAGTGGATTCCGGACAGGGAGCCCAGCCTACGAGCAGTACTTC
few | TRBJ2-2 | TRBD2 | TRBV5-1 | CASSLVSAGAGELFF | TGCGCCAGCAGCTTGGTTTCGGCGGGAGCCGGGGAGCTGTTTTTT
few | TRBJ2-4 | TRBD2 | TRBV4-1 | CASSPPSGRWNIQYF | TGCGCCAGCAGCCCACCTAGCGGGAGATGGAACATTCAGTACTTC
few | TRBJ2-1 | . | TRBV11-3 | CPPGRLVNSYEQFF | TGTCCACCTGGGCGACTCGTTAATAGCTATGAGCAGTTCTTC
. | TRBJ1-1 | . | TRBV29-1 | CSVETGGNTEAFF | TGCAGCGTTGAGACAGGCGGGAACACTGAAGCTTTCTTT
. | TRBJ2-5 | TRBD1 | TRBV3-1 | CASSQPGQGQETQYF | TGTGCCAGCAGTCAACCGGGACAGGGTCAAGAGACCCAGTACTTC
many | TRBJ2-1 | . | TRBV11-2 | CASSGNAENNEQFF | TGTGCCAGCAGTGGAAACGCCGAGAACAATGAGCAGTTCTTC
. | TRBJ2-1 | TRBD2 | TRBV4-3 | CASSQDWTSGTYNEQFF | TGCGCCAGCAGCCAAGATTGGACTAGCGGGACCTACAATGAGCAGTTCTTC
few | TRBJ2-7 | . | TRBV6-1 | CASSRAAVYEQYF | TGTGCCAGCAGCAGGGCCGCCGTCTACGAGCAGTACTTC
. | TRBJ2-1 | . | TRBV6-6 | CASSFAPGQGNEQFF | TGTGCCAGCAGTTTCGCCCCGGGACAAGGCAATGAGCAGTTCTTC
. | TRBJ1-2 | . | TRBV7-6 | CASSLAGTHGYTF | TGTGCCAGCAGCTTAGCGGGGACGCATGGCTACACCTTC
many | TRBJ2-2 | . | TRBV7-2 | CASSLAANTGELFF | TGTGCCAGCAGCTTAGCCGCGAACACCGGGGAGCTGTTTTTT
. | TRBJ1-5 | . | TRBV6-2/TRBV6-3 | CASSYLVRNSNQPQHF | TGTGCCAGCAGTTATCTCGTCAGGAATAGCAATCAGCCCCAGCATTTT
few | TRBJ1-1 | . | TRBV6-2/TRBV6-3 | CASSYSGALSKPPAFF | TGTGCCAGCAGTTACTCCGGCGCCCTTTCCAAACCCCCGGCTTTCTTT
many | TRBJ1-1 | . | TRBV7-2 | CASSLGFTGAHTEAFF | TGTGCCAGCAGCTTAGGATTCACTGGAGCCCACACTGAAGCTTTCTTT
. | TRBJ2-7 | . | TRBV3-1 | CASRPTNSYEQYF | TGTGCCAGCCGGCCAACCAACTCCTACGAGCAGTACTTC
. | TRBJ1-2 | TRBD1 | TRBV4-1 | CASSQDTDRANYGYTF | TGCGCCAGCAGCCAGGATACCGACAGGGCGAACTATGGCTACACCTTC
many | TRBJ1-1 | . | TRBV7-8 | CASSLAGRRLGTEAFF | TGTGCCAGCAGCTTAGCGGGGAGGCGGTTGGGCACTGAAGCTTTCTTT
few | TRBJ1-5 | . | TRBV20-1 | CSASSGNQPQHF | TGCAGTGCTAGTTCCGGCAATCAGCCCCAGCATTTT
. | TRBJ1-5 | TRBD1 | TRBV7-8 | CASSLEWDRNQPQHF | TGTGCCAGCAGCTTAGAGTGGGACAGAAATCAGCCCCAGCATTTT
many | TRBJ1-4 | TRBD1 | TRBV7-8 | CASSLVDTGVANEKLFF | TGTGCCAGCAGCTTAGTGGATACAGGGGTAGCTAATGAAAAACTGTTTTTT
few | TRBJ1-1 | TRBD1 | TRBV19 | CASSIGQGVQTEAFF | TGTGCCAGTAGTATTGGGCAGGGGGTACAGACTGAAGCTTTCTTT
few | TRBJ1-3 | . | TRBV4-3 | CASSRHRGDGNTIYF | TGCGCCAGCAGCCGGCACCGAGGAGATGGAAACACCATATATTTT
. | TRBJ2-5 | TRBD1 | TRBV24-1 | CATSETGLGTQYF | TGTGCCACCAGTGAGACAGGGCTGGGGACCCAGTACTTC
. | TRBJ2-5 | . | TRBV24-1 | CATSDTPPAGTWETQYF | TGTGCCACCAGTGATACCCCGCCCGCCGGGACTTGGGAGACCCAGTACTTC
. | TRBJ2-7 | . | TRBV7-8 | CASSPELAGGYEQYF | TGTGCCAGCAGTCCAGAATTGGCAGGCGGCTACGAGCAGTACTTC
many | TRBJ2-3 | TRBD2 | TRBV7-2 | CASSFGRGRADTQYF | TGTGCCAGCAGCTTTGGTCGCGGGAGGGCTGATACGCAGTATTTT
few | TRBJ2-2 | . | TRBV28 | CALEGNTGELFF | TGTGCCCTCGAAGGAAACACCGGGGAGCTGTTTTTT
. | TRBJ2-1 | TRBD2 | TRBV7-6 | CASSPVLGGRMYNEQFF | TGTGCCAGCAGCCCTGTGTTGGGGGGGAGAATGTACAATGAGCAGTTCTTC
many | TRBJ2-7 | TRBD1 | TRBV7-2 | CASSLDREVGEQYF | TGTGCCAGCAGCTTGGACAGGGAAGTGGGCGAGCAGTACTTC
. | TRBJ2-5 | . | TRBV12-3/TRBV12-4 | CASTQSGVSHSPQYF | TGTGCCAGCACCCAAAGTGGGGTTTCGCACTCCCCGCAGTACTTC
. | TRBJ2-2 | TRBD1 | TRBV6-2/TRBV6-3 | CASSLLPGQGPGELFF | TGTGCCAGCAGTCTACTCCCGGGACAGGGGCCCGGGGAGCTGTTTTTT
. | TRBJ2-5 | . | TRBV19 | CASRGWDQETQYF | TGTGCCAGTAGGGGGTGGGATCAAGAGACCCAGTACTTC
. | TRBJ2-1 | TRBD1 | TRBV12-3/TRBV12-4 | CASSWTGGNEQFF | TGTGCCAGCAGTTGGACAGGGGGGAATGAGCAGTTCTTC
. | TRBJ1-2 | TRBD1 | TRBV2 | CASIWDRTQIYYGYTF | TGTGCCAGCATCTGGGACAGGACACAGATTTACTATGGCTACACCTTC
. | TRBJ2-3 | TRBD2 | TRBV9 | CASSHKTHELAGATDTQYF | TGTGCCAGCAGCCATAAAACGCACGAACTAGCGGGAGCGACAGATACGCAGTATTTT
many | TRBJ2-1 | TRBD1 | TRBV7-9 | CASSSVGGQDEQFF | TGTGCCAGCAGCTCCGTTGGAGGACAGGATGAGCAGTTCTTC
once | TRBJ2-1 | TRBD2 | TRBV7-6 | CASSFSGLTNEQFF | TGTGCCAGCAGCTTTAGCGGGCTCACTAATGAGCAGTTCTTC
. | TRBJ1-4 | TRBD1 | TRBV6-2/TRBV6-3 | CASRDIGTANEKLFF | TGTGCCAGCAGAGACATCGGGACAGCTAATGAGAAACTGTTTTTT
. | TRBJ1-3 | . | TRBV30 | CAWRAHSGNTIYF | TGTGCCTGGAGAGCCCATTCCGGAAACACCATATATTTT
many | TRBJ1-2 | . | TRBV6-5 | CASSYRTFTYGYTF | TGTGCCAGCAGTTACAGGACCTTTACCTATGGCTACACCTTC
few | TRBJ1-5 | . | TRBV19 | CASSVTDNQPQHF | TGTGCCAGTAGTGTGACAGATAATCAGCCCCAGCATTTT
once | TRBJ2-2 | TRBD2 | TRBV6-2/TRBV6-3 | CASSSGLALNTGELFF | TGTGCCAGCAGTTCAGGACTAGCGCTGAACACCGGGGAGCTGTTTTTT
. | TRBJ1-5 | . | TRBV10-3 | CAISETGGNQPQHF | TGTGCCATCAGTGAGACTGGGGGCAATCAGCCCCAGCATTTT
. | TRBJ1-6 | . | TRBV5-1 | CASSLGGEHSPLHF | TGCGCCAGCAGCTTGGGTGGGGAGCATTCACCCCTCCACTTT
few | TRBJ1-1 | . | TRBV12-3/TRBV12-4 | CASSFSGLNTEAFF | TGTGCCAGCAGTTTTTCGGGATTGAACACTGAAGCTTTCTTT
many | TRBJ1-4 | TRBD1 | TRBV7-2 | CASSPGQGGEKLFF | TGTGCCAGCAGCCCAGGACAGGGTGGTGAAAAACTGTTTTTT
once | TRBJ2-1 | TRBD2 | TRBV25-1 | CASSGRTSGSFSNEQFF | TGTGCCAGCAGTGGACGGACTAGCGGGAGTTTCAGCAATGAGCAGTTCTTC
. | TRBJ1-5 | . | TRBV12-3/TRBV12-4 | CASSLERQLSAPQHF | TGTGCCAGCAGTTTAGAGAGACAATTATCAGCTCCCCAGCATTTT
. | TRBJ1-2 | . | TRBV5-4 | CASSSPGRPYGYTF | TGTGCCAGCAGCTCGCCGGGACGGCCCTATGGCTACACCTTC
few | TRBJ2-1 | TRBD2 | TRBV11-3 | CASSLETGGLHNEQFF | TGTGCCAGCAGCTTAGAAACGGGAGGACTTCACAATGAGCAGTTCTTC
. | TRBJ2-1 | TRBD1 | TRBV7-6 | CASSLSGTGRGRNEQFF | TGTGCCAGCAGCTTATCCGGGACAGGGAGGGGACGGAATGAGCAGTTCTTC
. | TRBJ2-1 | TRBD2 | TRBV7-2 | CASASGRAYNEQFF | TGTGCCAGCGCGAGCGGGAGGGCCTACAATGAGCAGTTCTTC